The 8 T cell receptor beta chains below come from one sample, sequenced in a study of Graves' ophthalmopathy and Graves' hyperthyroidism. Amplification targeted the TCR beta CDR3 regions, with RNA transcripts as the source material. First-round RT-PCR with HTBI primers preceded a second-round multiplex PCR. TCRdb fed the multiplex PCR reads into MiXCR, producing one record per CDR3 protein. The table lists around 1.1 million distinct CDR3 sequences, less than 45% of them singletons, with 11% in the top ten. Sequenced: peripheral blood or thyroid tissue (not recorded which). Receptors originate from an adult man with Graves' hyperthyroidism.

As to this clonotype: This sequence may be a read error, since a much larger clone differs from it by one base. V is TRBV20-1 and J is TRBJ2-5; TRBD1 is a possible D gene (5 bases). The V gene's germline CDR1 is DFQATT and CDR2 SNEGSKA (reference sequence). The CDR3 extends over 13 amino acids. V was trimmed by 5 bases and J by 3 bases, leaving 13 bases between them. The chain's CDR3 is CSASETQEETQYF. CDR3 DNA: TGCAGTGCTTCAGAGACACAGGAAGAGACCCAGTACTTC.

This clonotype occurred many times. The CDR3 DNA reads TGTGCCAGCAGCTTAAAACCCTCTGGAAACACCATATATTTT. Protein sequence: CASSLKPSGNTIYF. The chain combines TRBV11-2 with TRBJ1-3; D ambiguous. This CDR3 spans 14 amino acids. Germline values: CDR1 SGHAT, CDR2 FQNNGV. Trimming removed 2 bases at V and 0 bases at J, with 5 bases between. Filled out from reference TRBV11-2 and TRBJ1-3, the complete variable domain reads EAGVAQSPRYKIIEKRQSVAFWCNPISGHATLYWYQQILGQGPKLLIQFQNNGVVDDSQLPKDRFSAERLKGVDSTLKIQPAKLEDSAVYLCASSLKPSGNTIYFGEGSWLTVV.

The DNA for the CDR3 is TGTGCCAGCTTAGGGTCCGTTGACTATGGCTACACCTTC. Translating gives CASLGSVDYGYTF. The chain recombines TRBV25-1 with TRBJ1-2; unclear D gene. CDR3 length: 13 amino acids. Trimming pared 8 bases from V and 3 bases from J, leaving 13 bases between. Germline V gives CDR1 MGHDK, CDR2 SYGVNS.

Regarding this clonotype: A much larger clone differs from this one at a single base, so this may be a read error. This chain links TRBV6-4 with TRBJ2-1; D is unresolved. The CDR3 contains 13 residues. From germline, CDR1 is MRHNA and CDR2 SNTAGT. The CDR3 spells CAGSDSTNNEQFF. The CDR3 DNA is TGTGCCGGCAGTGACTCGACAAACAATGAGCAGTTCTTC.

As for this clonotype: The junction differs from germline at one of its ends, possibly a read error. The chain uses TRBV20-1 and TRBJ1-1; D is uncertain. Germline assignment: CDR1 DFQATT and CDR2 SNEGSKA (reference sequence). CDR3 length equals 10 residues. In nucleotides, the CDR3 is TGCAGTGGTCTGGGCACTGAAGCTTCCTTT. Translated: CSGLGTEASF.

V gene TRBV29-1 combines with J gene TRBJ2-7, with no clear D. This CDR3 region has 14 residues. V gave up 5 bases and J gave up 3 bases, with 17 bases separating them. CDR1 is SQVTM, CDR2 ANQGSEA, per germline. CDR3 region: CSVIGVGRGYEQYF. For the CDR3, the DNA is TGCAGCGTTATTGGGGTAGGAAGAGGCTACGAGCAGTACTTC.

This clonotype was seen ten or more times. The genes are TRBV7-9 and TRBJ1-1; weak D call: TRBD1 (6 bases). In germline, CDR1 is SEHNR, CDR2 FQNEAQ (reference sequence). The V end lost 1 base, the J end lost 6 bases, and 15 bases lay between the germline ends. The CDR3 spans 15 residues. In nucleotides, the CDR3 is TGTGCCAGCAGCTTAGTTTTAGCAGGGGTCCCTGAAGCTTTCTTT. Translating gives CASSLVLAGVPEAFF.

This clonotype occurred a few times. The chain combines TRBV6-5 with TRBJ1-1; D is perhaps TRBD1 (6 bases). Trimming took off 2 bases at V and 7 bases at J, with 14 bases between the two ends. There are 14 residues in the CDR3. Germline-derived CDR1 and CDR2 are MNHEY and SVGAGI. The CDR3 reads CASSYLPGELEAFF. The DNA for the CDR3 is TGTGCCAGCAGTTACCTTCCAGGGGAACTTGAAGCTTTCTTT.